This T cell receptor (beta chain) was documented in a study of metastatic and nonmetastatic thyroid tumors. Findings and caveats of the study: As reported, TCR beta diversity in blood and tumor was significantly higher in malignant thyroid tumors than in benign nodules.

Original methodology: The distant-metastasis classifier for papillary thyroid cancer was built from CDR3 differences across clinicopathological groups. TCRdb reprocessed the PCR reads via MiXCR. These V and J calls derive from TCRdb rather than the authors' analysis. This sample has fewer than 100,000 clones, with 15% found just once. This clone was seen ten or more times. Its antigen is as yet unknown. Nobody among the patients had been given any treatment before thyroid surgery. V lost 4 bases, J lost 5 bases, and 4 bases lay in between. The CDR3 is made up of 11 amino acids. The receptor comes from a female donor with papillary thyroid cancer or a benign thyroid nodule (not recorded which). Some clones in this sample may be carry-over from other donors' samples. The source material was blood. The chain combines TRBV12-3 or TRBV12-4 with TRBJ2-3; D not resolved. The DNA for the CDR3 is TGTGCCAGCAGTTCCCGAGATACGCAGTATTTT. It codes for CASSSRDTQYF.